These T cell receptor beta chains were read from a single sample in a study of shared clonotypes between healthy human individuals. Profiled with immunoSEQ multiplex PCR; TCRdb holds only in-frame clones, not every one. The table shows around 600,000 clones, with roughly 98% occurring only once. The sample was naive CD8+ T cells sorted from blood. These receptors all come from a man in his thirties or forties in good health. CDR3s include the opening cysteine and the closing phenylalanine or tryptophan. For some rows the clone size is stated as once, few or many, or as a class when expanded; others skip it.

clone size: NA; J gene: TRBJ2-6; V gene: TRBV15; CDR3 protein: CATRPNNANVLTF
clone size: NA; J gene: TRBJ2-1; V gene: TRBV9; CDR3 protein: CASSVSSGGSYNEQFF
clone size: NA; J gene: TRBJ2-3; V gene: TRBV7-8; CDR3 protein: CASSPRGGWGADTQYF
clone size: NA; J gene: TRBJ2-7; V gene: TRBV13; CDR3 protein: CASSLEGGEQYF
clone size: NA; J gene: TRBJ2-3; V gene: TRBV23-1; CDR3 protein: CASSRAGTGGRGADTQYF
clone size: NA; J gene: TRBJ1-1; V gene: TRBV15; CDR3 protein: CATSRRPGTVNTEAFF
clone size: NA; J gene: TRBJ2-2; V gene: TRBV7-9; CDR3 protein: CASSGRGPPGELFF
clone size: NA; J gene: TRBJ2-2; V gene: TRBV7-9; CDR3 protein: CASSPQESSNTGELFF
clone size: NA; J gene: TRBJ2-3; V gene: TRBV7-7; CDR3 protein: CASSPTLAGADTQYF
clone size: NA; J gene: TRBJ2-7; V gene: TRBV27; CDR3 protein: CASSYGQGAYEQYF
clone size: NA; J gene: TRBJ1-4; V gene: TRBV9; CDR3 protein: CASSVGGGANEKLFF
clone size: NA; J gene: TRBJ2-7; V gene: TRBV7-9; CDR3 protein: CASSLDQGRGEQYF
clone size: once; J gene: TRBJ2-7; V gene: TRBV9; CDR3 protein: CASSLRPGQGYEQYF
clone size: NA; J gene: TRBJ2-7; V gene: TRBV9; CDR3 protein: CASSVAKSSYEQYF
clone size: NA; J gene: TRBJ2-5; V gene: TRBV5-6; CDR3 protein: CASSLAQEETQYF